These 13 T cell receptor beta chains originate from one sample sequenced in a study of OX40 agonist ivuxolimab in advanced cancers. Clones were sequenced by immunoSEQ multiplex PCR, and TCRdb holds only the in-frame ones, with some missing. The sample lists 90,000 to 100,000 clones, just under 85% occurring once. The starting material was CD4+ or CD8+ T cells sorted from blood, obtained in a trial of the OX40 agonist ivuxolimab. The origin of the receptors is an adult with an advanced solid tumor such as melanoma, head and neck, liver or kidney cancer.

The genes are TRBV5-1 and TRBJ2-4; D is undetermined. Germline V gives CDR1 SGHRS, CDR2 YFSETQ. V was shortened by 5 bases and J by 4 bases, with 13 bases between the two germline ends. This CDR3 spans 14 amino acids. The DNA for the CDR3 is TGCGCCAGCAGTTCTGACGGAAGGAAAAACATTCAGTACTTC. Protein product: CASSSDGRKNIQYF.

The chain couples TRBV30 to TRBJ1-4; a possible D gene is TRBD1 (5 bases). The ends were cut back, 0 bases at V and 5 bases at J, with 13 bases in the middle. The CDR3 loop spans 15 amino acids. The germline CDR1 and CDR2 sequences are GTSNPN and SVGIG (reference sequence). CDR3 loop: CAWSVKGPRNEKLFF. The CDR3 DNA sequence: TGTGCCTGGAGTGTAAAGGGACCGAGAAATGAAAAACTGTTTTTT.

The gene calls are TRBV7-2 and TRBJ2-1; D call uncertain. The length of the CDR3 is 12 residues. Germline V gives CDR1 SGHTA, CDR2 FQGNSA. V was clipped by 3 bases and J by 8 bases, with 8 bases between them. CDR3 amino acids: CASSFTVYEQFF. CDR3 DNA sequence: TGTGCCAGCAGCTTCACGGTTTATGAGCAGTTCTTC. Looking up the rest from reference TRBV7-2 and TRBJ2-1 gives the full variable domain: GAGVSQSPSNKVTEKGKDVELRCDPISGHTALYWYRQSLGQGLEFLIYFQGNSAPDKSGLPSDRFSAERTGGSVSTLTIQRTQQEDSAVYLCASSFTVYEQFFGPGTRLTVL.

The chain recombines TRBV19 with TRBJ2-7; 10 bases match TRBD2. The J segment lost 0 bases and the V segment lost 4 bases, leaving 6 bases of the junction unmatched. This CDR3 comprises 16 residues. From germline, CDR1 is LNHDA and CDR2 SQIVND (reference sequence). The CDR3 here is CASSTSSGGASYEQYF. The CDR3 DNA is TGTGCCAGTAGTACCTCTAGCGGGGGCGCCTCCTACGAGCAGTACTTC.

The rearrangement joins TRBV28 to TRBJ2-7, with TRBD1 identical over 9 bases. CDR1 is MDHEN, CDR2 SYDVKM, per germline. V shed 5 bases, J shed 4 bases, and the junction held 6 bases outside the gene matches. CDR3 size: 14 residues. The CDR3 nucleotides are TGTGCCAGCAGTAAGACAGGGGGGGCTTACGAGCAGTACTTC. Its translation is CASSKTGGAYEQYF.

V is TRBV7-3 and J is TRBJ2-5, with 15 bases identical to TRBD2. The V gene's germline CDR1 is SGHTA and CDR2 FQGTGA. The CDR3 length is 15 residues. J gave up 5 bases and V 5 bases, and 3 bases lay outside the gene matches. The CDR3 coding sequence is TGTGCCAGCAGCCGGACTAGCGGGGGGGCTGAGACCCAGTACTTC. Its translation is CASSRTSGGAETQYF.

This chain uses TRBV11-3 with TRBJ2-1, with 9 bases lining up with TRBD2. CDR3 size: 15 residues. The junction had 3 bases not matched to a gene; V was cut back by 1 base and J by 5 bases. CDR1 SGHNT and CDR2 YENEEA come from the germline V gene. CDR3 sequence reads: CASSLGSSGNNEQFF. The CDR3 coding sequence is TGTGCCAGCAGCTTAGGGTCTAGCGGGAACAATGAGCAGTTCTTC.

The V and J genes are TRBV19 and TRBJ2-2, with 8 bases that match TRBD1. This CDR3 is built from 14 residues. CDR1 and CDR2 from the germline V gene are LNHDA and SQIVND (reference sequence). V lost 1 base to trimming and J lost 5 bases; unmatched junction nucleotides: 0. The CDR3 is CASSIGQGTGELFF. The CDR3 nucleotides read TGTGCCAGTAGTATAGGACAGGGGACCGGGGAGCTGTTTTTT.

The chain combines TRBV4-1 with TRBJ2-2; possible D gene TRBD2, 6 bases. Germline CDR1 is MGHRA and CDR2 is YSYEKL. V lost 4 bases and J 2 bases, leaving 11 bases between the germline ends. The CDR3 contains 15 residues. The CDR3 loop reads CASSRAGGNTGELFF. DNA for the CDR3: TGCGCCAGCAGCCGAGCCGGGGGAAACACCGGGGAGCTGTTTTTT.

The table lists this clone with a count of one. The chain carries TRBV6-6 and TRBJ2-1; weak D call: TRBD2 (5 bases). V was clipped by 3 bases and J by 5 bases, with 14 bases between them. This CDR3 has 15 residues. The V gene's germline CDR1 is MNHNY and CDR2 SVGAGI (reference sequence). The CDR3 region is CASSYLDRENNEQFF. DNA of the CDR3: TGTGCCAGCAGTTATTTAGATCGGGAAAACAATGAGCAGTTCTTC.

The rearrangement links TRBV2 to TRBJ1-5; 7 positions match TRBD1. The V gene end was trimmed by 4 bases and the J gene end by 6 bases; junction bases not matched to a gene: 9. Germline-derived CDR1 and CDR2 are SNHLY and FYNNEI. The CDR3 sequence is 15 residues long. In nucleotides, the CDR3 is TGTGCCAGCAGTGGGGACAGAACATTAGGTCAGCCCCAGCATTTT. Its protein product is CASSGDRTLGQPQHF.

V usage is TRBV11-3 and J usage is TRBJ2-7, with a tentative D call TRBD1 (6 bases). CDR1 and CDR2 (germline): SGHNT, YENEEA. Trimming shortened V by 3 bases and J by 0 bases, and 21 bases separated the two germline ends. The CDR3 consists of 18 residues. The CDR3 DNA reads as TGTGCCAGCAGCTTCAGAGGGCAATTCAGGGGACACTCCTACGAGCAGTACTTC. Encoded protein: CASSFRGQFRGHSYEQYF.

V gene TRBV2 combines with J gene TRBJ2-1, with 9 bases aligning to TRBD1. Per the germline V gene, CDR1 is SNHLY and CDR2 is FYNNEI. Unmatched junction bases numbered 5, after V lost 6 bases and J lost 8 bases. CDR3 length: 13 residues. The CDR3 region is CASRTGGWHEQFF. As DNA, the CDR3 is TGTGCCAGCAGGACAGGGGGGTGGCATGAGCAGTTCTTC.